Each of the 28 T cell receptor beta chains below was sequenced from the same sample in a study of blood T cell repertoires in COVID-19. The assay was immunoSEQ multiplex PCR, and TCRdb's table has in-frame clones only and misses some. The table lists about 270,000 clones, around nine tenths of them singletons, with roughly 9.8% in the top ten. Sequencing used peripheral blood. Receptors originate from a man between 40 and 49 years old who had recovered from COVID-19.

V gene TRBV6-2 or TRBV6-3 combines with J gene TRBJ2-3, with D unresolved. The CDR3 totals 15 residues. Trimming took off 2 bases at V and 3 bases at J, with 12 bases between the two ends. Per the germline V gene, CDR1 is MNHEY and CDR2 is SVGEGT. The CDR3 loop is CASSYTVSLTDTQYF. The CDR3 nucleotides read TGTGCCAGCAGTTACACAGTTAGTTTGACAGATACGCAGTATTTT.

This clone is a singleton in its sample. The genes are TRBV9 and TRBJ1-1; TRBD1 agrees at 8 bases. V lost 4 bases and J lost 4; bases outside the gene matches: 12. The CDR3 is 16 residues long. Germline V CDR1 and CDR2: SGDLS, YYNGEE. The CDR3 protein is CASSPGQGLRATEAFF. For the CDR3, the DNA is TGTGCCAGCAGCCCCGGACAGGGCCTACGGGCCACTGAAGCTTTCTTT.

This chain joins TRBV4-1 and TRBJ1-5, with D unclear. This CDR3 spans 13 amino acids. V was clipped by 1 base and J by 4 bases, with 5 bases between them. Germline V gene sequence: CDR1 MGHRA, CDR2 YSYEKL. The CDR3 here is CASSQGANQPQHF. CDR3 in DNA: TGCGCCAGCAGCCAAGGGGCGAATCAGCCCCAGCATTTT.

This chain joins TRBV5-1 and TRBJ1-2; 7 bases match TRBD1. This CDR3 comprises 17 residues. Trimming removed 4 bases from V and 3 bases from J; junction bases left unmatched: 15. In germline, CDR1 is SGHRS, CDR2 YFSETQ. CDR3 sequence (DNA): TGCGCCAGCAGCATAACGCCAATCCTAACAGGGGACTATGGCTACACCTTC. It encodes CASSITPILTGDYGYTF.

This chain uses TRBV7-8 with TRBJ2-3; 14 bases fit TRBD2. The CDR3 runs 18 residues. The V segment lost 5 bases and the J segment 0 bases; nucleotides outside the gene matches: 7. Germline loops: CDR1 SGHVS, CDR2 FQNEAQ. CDR3 loop: CASSRGLAGAISTDTQYF. The CDR3 nucleotides read TGTGCCAGCAGCCGGGGACTAGCGGGAGCCATCAGCACAGATACGCAGTATTTT.

This clone was seen once. The CDR3 sequence is CASSYGGARGYTF. The CDR3 nucleotides read TGTGCCAGCAGTTACGGCGGAGCGAGGGGCTACACCTTC. The chain is built from TRBV6-5 and TRBJ1-2; D ambiguous. V was cut by 2 bases and J by 8 bases, with 12 bases left in between. The CDR3 sequence is 13 residues long. The germline gives CDR1 MNHEY, CDR2 SVGAGI.

This sequence joins TRBV19 and TRBJ1-1; D perhaps matches TRBD1 (6 bases). CDR1 LNHDA and CDR2 SQIVND come from the germline V gene (reference sequence). The CDR3 loop spans 16 amino acids. The V end was cut by 6 bases, the J end by 3 bases, with 20 bases between. The CDR3 sequence is CASRKRSTGPHTEAFF. The CDR3, as DNA: TGTGCCAGTAGAAAGAGATCGACAGGTCCTCACACTGAAGCTTTCTTT.

This clone occurred a few times. The chain has TRBV5-1 and TRBJ1-1; a possible D gene is TRBD1 (5 bases). The CDR3 consists of 15 residues. The V end was cut by 4 bases, the J end by 4 bases, with 17 bases between. Germline CDR1 reads SGHRS; CDR2 reads YFSETQ. CDR3 DNA: TGCGCCAGCAGCCAAAAGGTGGGGGGAGGCACTGAAGCTTTCTTT. Its protein is CASSQKVGGGTEAFF.

The chain links TRBV29-1 to TRBJ1-5; 11 bases align to TRBD1. CDR3 length: 13 residues. J gave up 9 bases and V 4 bases, and 5 bases lay outside the gene matches. Germline V lookup: CDR1 SQVTM, CDR2 ANQGSEA. The CDR3: CSVGTGGPGPQHF. CDR3 sequence (DNA): TGCAGCGTTGGGACAGGGGGCCCCGGGCCCCAGCATTTT.

The chain has TRBV19 and TRBJ2-7, with unresolved D. V was clipped by 10 bases and J by 3 bases, with 13 bases between them. CDR1 and CDR2 from the germline V gene are LNHDA and SQIVND (reference sequence). The CDR3 totals 12 residues. CDR3 loop: CATRDTLYEQYF. In DNA, the CDR3 is TGTGCCACCCGAGACACACTCTACGAGCAGTACTTC.

The chain joins TRBV2 to TRBJ2-7; no reliable D call. V lost 0 bases and J lost 3, with 12 bases in between. Germline-derived CDR1 and CDR2 are SNHLY and FYNNEI. The CDR3 is 15 amino acids. The CDR3 sequence: CASSEALDRFYEQYF. CDR3 in DNA: TGTGCCAGCAGTGAAGCGCTAGACCGATTCTACGAGCAGTACTTC. Looking up the rest from reference TRBV2 and TRBJ2-7 gives the full variable domain: EPEVTQTPSHQVTQMGQEVILRCVPISNHLYFYWYRQILGQKVEFLVSFYNNEISEKSEIFDDQFSVERPDGSNFTLKIRSTKLEDSAMYFCASSEALDRFYEQYFGPGTRLTVT.

The chain joins TRBV19 to TRBJ2-4; TRBD2 matches 7 bases. Trimming at V came to 0 bases and at J to 1 base, leaving 3 bases not matched to a gene. CDR1 and CDR2 from the germline V gene are LNHDA and SQIVND (reference sequence). This CDR3 has 16 residues. The CDR3 is CASSIERERAKNIQYF. The CDR3 DNA reads TGTGCCAGTAGTATAGAGCGGGAGCGGGCCAAAAACATTCAGTACTTC.

V gene TRBV7-2 combines with J gene TRBJ2-1, with D maybe TRBD1 (5 bases). CDR1 SGHTA and CDR2 FQGNSA come from the germline V gene. Trimming removed 2 bases from V and 2 bases from J, with 10 bases in between. The CDR3 runs 15 residues. The CDR3 here is CASSLPAGTYNEQFF. CDR3 coding DNA: TGTGCCAGCAGCTTACCGGCAGGGACCTACAATGAGCAGTTCTTC.

This rearrangement joins TRBV13 to TRBJ2-4; 7 nucleotides agree with TRBD2. The CDR3 is made up of 17 amino acids. The ends lost 0 bases at V and 4 bases at J; junction bases unmatched: 9. Per the germline V gene, CDR1 is PRHDT and CDR2 is FYEKMQ (reference sequence). CDR3 sequence (DNA): TGTGCCAGCAGCTTAGGCGGGGAGGGGTTGGGAAAAAACATTCAGTACTTC. Amino acids: CASSLGGEGLGKNIQYF.

This chain links TRBV2 with TRBJ2-7; TRBD2 aligns across 8 bases. The germline V gene has CDR1 SNHLY and CDR2 FYNNEI. V lost 11 bases to trimming and J lost 7 bases; unmatched junction nucleotides: 7. This CDR3 is built from 11 residues. The DNA for the CDR3 is TGTGCCCCGGTGATAGCGGGAGAGCAGTACTTC. Translation: CAPVIAGEQYF.

The chain is built from TRBV7-9 and TRBJ1-1, with 12 bases matching TRBD1. The CDR3 has 17 amino acids. J was trimmed by 5 bases and V by 3 bases; bases with no gene match: 10. Per the germline V gene, CDR1 is SEHNR and CDR2 is FQNEAQ (reference sequence). The CDR3: CASSFAGTGGLGTEAFF. DNA for the CDR3: TGTGCCAGCAGCTTCGCCGGGACAGGGGGCTTAGGGACTGAAGCTTTCTTT.

This clone was found a few times. The V and J genes are TRBV2 and TRBJ1-1, with D unresolved. V lost 0 bases to trimming and J lost 3 bases, with 8 bases between them. Per germline, CDR1 SNHLY and CDR2 FYNNEI. This CDR3 region has 14 residues. CDR3 sequence reads: CASSEAPGDTEAFF. CDR3 nucleotides: TGTGCCAGCAGTGAAGCCCCCGGGGACACTGAAGCTTTCTTT.

The chain joins TRBV6-2 or TRBV6-3 to TRBJ1-1, with D possibly matching TRBD1 (6 bases). Germline V gene sequence: CDR1 MNHEY, CDR2 SVGEGT. The CDR3 is 11 residues long. Trimming cost V 5 bases and J 11 bases, with 12 bases left between them. The CDR3 is CASSRQDGAFF. As DNA, the CDR3 is TGTGCCAGCAGTAGACAGGATGGGGCTTTCTTT.

V usage is TRBV3-1 (or the pseudogene TRBV3-2) and J usage is TRBJ2-7; 9 nucleotides agree with TRBD1. Trimming took 3 bases from V and 4 from J; bases not matched to a gene: 7. This CDR3 has 15 residues. In germline, CDR1 is LGHDT, CDR2 YNNKEL (reference sequence). Here the CDR3 DNA reads TGTGCCAGCAGCCAGGAACAGGGGGCTAGGTACGAGCAGTACTTC. Translation: CASSQEQGARYEQYF.

This clone was seen just once. This rearrangement joins TRBV5-1 to TRBJ1-6; 7 bases agree with TRBD1. This CDR3 has 16 residues. V was pared by 2 bases and J by 9 bases, with 11 bases of the junction left unmatched. Germline V CDR1 and CDR2: SGHRS, YFSETQ. The CDR3 spells CASSLLLTGSGSPLHF. The DNA for the CDR3 is TGCGCCAGCAGCTTATTACTGACAGGGAGTGGTTCACCCCTCCACTTT.

V and J are TRBV6-2 or TRBV6-3 and TRBJ2-1; 9 bases line up with TRBD1. Germline trimming cut 6 bases from V and 4 bases from J; bases unmatched to any gene: 7. Per the germline V gene, CDR1 is MNHEY and CDR2 is SVGEGT. CDR3 length equals 15 residues. The CDR3 region has the DNA TGTGCCAGCAGCTGGAACAGGGGGCGTTACAATGAGCAGTTCTTC. Protein product: CASSWNRGRYNEQFF.

This chain's CDR3 is CASSGTVNGYTF. The CDR3 nucleotides read TGTGCCAGCAGCGGGACAGTGAATGGCTACACCTTC. The chain links TRBV9 to TRBJ1-2; TRBD1 might be the D (6 bases). The CDR3 has 12 residues. In germline, CDR1 is SGDLS, CDR2 YYNGEE. V was clipped by 3 bases and J by 6 bases, with 9 bases between them.

The J gene is TRBJ1-2, the V gene TRBV6-6; the D gene is possibly TRBD1 (5 bases). Germline values: CDR1 MNHNY, CDR2 SVGAGI (reference sequence). With 5 bases removed from V and 4 bases from J, the gap between germline ends came to 11 bases. The CDR3 totals 13 residues. The CDR3 nucleotides read TGTGCCAGCAGTCCAGGGTTCCTCTATGGCTACACCTTC. Its translation: CASSPGFLYGYTF.

This chain links TRBV20-1 with TRBJ1-5; D might be TRBD1 (6 bases). This CDR3 is 11 amino acids long. The V end was cut by 3 bases, the J end by 7 bases, with 7 bases between. The V gene's germline CDR1 is DFQATT and CDR2 SNEGSKA (reference sequence). CDR3 sequence reads: CSARQGQPQHF. CDR3 DNA: TGCAGTGCTAGGCAGGGGCAGCCCCAGCATTTT.

V gene TRBV5-1 combines with J gene TRBJ1-4; perhaps TRBD1 as D (5 bases). The V gene lost 4 bases and the J gene lost 0 bases, with 13 bases spanning the gap. This CDR3 spans 16 amino acids. Germline V gene sequence: CDR1 SGHRS, CDR2 YFSETQ. CDR3 DNA sequence: TGCGCCAGCAGCGGGACTCTTGGGGCAACTAATGAAAAACTGTTTTTT. Encoded protein: CASSGTLGATNEKLFF.

The chain recombines TRBV5-4 with TRBJ2-7; TRBD2 agrees at 10 bases. This CDR3 is built from 14 residues. The germline V gene has CDR1 SGHNT and CDR2 YYREEE (reference sequence). The V segment lost 0 bases and the J segment 5 bases; nucleotides outside the gene matches: 2. The CDR3 is CASSLEREGDEQYF. The CDR3 nucleotides read TGTGCCAGCAGCTTGGAGCGGGAGGGTGACGAGCAGTACTTC.

This clone was counted once. The chain recombines TRBV18 with TRBJ1-1; 8 bases are a match to TRBD1. Per the germline V gene, CDR1 is KGHSH and CDR2 is LQKENI. With V trimmed by 5 bases and J by 1 base, 6 bases remained unmatched. This CDR3 contains 15 residues. This CDR3 reads CASSRSGTGNTEAFF. CDR3 DNA: TGTGCCAGCTCAAGGAGCGGGACAGGGAACACTGAAGCTTTCTTT.

The CDR3 nucleotides are TGTGCCAGTAGTTTCCTGACTAGCGGGGTTTCCTACAATGAGCAGTTCTTC. As protein: CASSFLTSGVSYNEQFF. This chain links TRBV19 with TRBJ2-1; 11 bases fit TRBD2. Germline loops: CDR1 LNHDA, CDR2 SQIVND (reference sequence). The CDR3 loop spans 17 amino acids. Trimming took 5 bases from V and 1 from J; bases not matched to a gene: 7.